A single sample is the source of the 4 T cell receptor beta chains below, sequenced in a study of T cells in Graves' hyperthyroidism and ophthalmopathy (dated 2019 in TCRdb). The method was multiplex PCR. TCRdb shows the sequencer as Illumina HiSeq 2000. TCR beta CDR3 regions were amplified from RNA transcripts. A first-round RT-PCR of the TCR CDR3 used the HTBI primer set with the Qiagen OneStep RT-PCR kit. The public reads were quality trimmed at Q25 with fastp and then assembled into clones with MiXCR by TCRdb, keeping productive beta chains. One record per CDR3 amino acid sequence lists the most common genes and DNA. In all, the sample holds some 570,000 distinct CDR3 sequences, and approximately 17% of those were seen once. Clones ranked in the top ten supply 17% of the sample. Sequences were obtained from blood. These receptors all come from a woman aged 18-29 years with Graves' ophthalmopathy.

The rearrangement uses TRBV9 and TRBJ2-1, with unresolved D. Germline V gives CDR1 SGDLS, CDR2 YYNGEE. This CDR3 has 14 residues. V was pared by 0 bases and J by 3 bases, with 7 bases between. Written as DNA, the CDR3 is TGTGCCAGCAGCGTAGGTCTCGGCTACAATGAGCAGTTCTTC. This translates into CASSVGLGYNEQFF. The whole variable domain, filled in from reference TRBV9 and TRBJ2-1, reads DSGVTQTPKHLITATGQRVTLRCSPRSGDLSVYWYQQSLDQGLQFLIQYYNGEERAKGNILERFSAQQFPDLHSELNLSSLELGDSALYFCASSVGLGYNEQFFGPGTRLTVL.

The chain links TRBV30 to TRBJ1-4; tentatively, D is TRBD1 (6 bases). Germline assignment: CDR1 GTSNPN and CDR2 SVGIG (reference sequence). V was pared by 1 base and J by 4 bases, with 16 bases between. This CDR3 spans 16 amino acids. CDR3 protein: CAWSAGQGLSNEKLFF. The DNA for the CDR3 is TGTGCCTGGAGTGCGGGCCAGGGGCTTAGTAATGAAAAACTGTTTTTT.

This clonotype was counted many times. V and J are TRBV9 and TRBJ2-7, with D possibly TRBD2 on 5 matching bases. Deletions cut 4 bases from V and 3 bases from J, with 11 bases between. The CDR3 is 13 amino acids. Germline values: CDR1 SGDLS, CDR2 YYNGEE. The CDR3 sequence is CASSPSDYYEQYF. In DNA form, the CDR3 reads TGTGCCAGCAGCCCGTCAGACTACTACGAGCAGTACTTC.

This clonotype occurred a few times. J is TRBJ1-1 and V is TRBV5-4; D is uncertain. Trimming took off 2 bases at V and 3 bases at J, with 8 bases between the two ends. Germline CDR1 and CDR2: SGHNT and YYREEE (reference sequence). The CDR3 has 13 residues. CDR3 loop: CASSFKWDTEAFF. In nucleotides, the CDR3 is TGTGCCAGCAGCTTTAAATGGGACACTGAAGCTTTCTTT.